This passage covers 20 T cell receptor beta chains from one sample sequenced in a study of CD8 T cells in Susac syndrome. Random hexamers served to reverse transcribe roughly 0.5 to 1 ug RNA. TCRdb redid the calling of the immunoSEQ multiplex PCR reads with MiXCR, one entry per CDR3 protein. The sample records approximately 100,000 distinct CDR3 sequences, about nine tenths being singletons. The sequenced sample consisted of CD4+ T cells from PBMCs. The receptors shown here come from a human donor in good health.

This rearrangement joins TRBV12-3 or TRBV12-4 to TRBJ1-1, with D maybe TRBD1 (5 bases). This CDR3 contains 14 residues. The ends were cut back, 3 bases at V and 5 bases at J, with 13 bases in the middle. The CDR3 region is CASSFLGAETEAFF. The CDR3 DNA sequence: TGTGCCAGCAGTTTTCTAGGGGCAGAAACTGAAGCTTTCTTT.

Details on this clonotype: Germline and junction disagree at one end, which may indicate a read error. The CDR3 sequence: CASSLAKGNEQFF. The CDR3 DNA reads TGTGCTAGCAGCTTAGCGAAGGGGAATGAGCAGTTCTTC. The rearrangement uses TRBV7-7 and TRBJ2-1, with D possibly being TRBD1 or TRBD2 (5 bases each). CDR3 length: 13 residues. Germline CDR1 SSHAT, CDR2 FNYEAQ (reference sequence).

V is TRBV20-1 and J is TRBJ2-3; 11 bases are a match to TRBD2. This CDR3 has 17 amino acids. CDR1 is DFQATT and CDR2 is SNEGSKA in the germline V gene (reference sequence). The junction had 10 bases not matched to a gene; V was cut back by 5 bases and J by 0 bases. Written as DNA, the CDR3 is TGCAGTGCTTTCAGGCCTAGCGGGAGGACAAGCACAGATACGCAGTATTTT. This sequence encodes CSAFRPSGRTSTDTQYF.

This clonotype was counted a single time. The chain links TRBV4-2 to TRBJ2-5, with 9 bases identical to TRBD1. The CDR3 totals 14 residues. CDR1 and CDR2 from the germline V gene are LGHNA and YNFKEQ. The J segment lost 4 bases and the V segment lost 7 bases, leaving 7 bases of the junction unmatched. CDR3 sequence (DNA): TGTGCCAGCACGACAGGGGGAGCGGGAGAGACCCAGTACTTC. Amino acid sequence: CASTTGGAGETQYF.

The chain is built from TRBV7-2 and TRBJ2-2, with D possibly matching TRBD1 (5 bases). Germline loops: CDR1 SGHTA, CDR2 FQGNSA. This CDR3 has 16 amino acids. Trimming stripped 5 bases from V and 7 bases from J, with 20 bases between. CDR3 protein: CASSSTQGAGHGELFF. The CDR3, as DNA: TGTGCCAGCAGCAGTACCCAGGGTGCCGGACACGGGGAGCTGTTTTTT.

This chain joins TRBV7-2 and TRBJ2-1; 9 bases are a match to TRBD2. V lost 4 bases and J lost 11; bases outside the gene matches: 9. The germline gives CDR1 SGHTA, CDR2 FQGNSA. The CDR3 has 14 amino acids. The CDR3 is CASSSAEGLAQQFF. In DNA form, the CDR3 reads TGTGCCAGCAGCTCCGCAGAGGGACTAGCACAGCAGTTCTTC.

V gene TRBV5-1 combines with J gene TRBJ1-1; D gene ambiguous. The CDR3 contains 14 residues. The germline V gene has CDR1 SGHRS and CDR2 YFSETQ. Trimming removed 0 bases from V and 1 base from J, with 7 bases in between. This CDR3 reads CASSLDSANTEAFF. CDR3 sequence (DNA): TGCGCCAGCAGCTTGGACTCAGCGAACACTGAAGCTTTCTTT.

The chain uses TRBV7-2 and TRBJ1-1; no reliable D call. Trimming stripped 2 bases from V and 1 base from J, with 8 bases between. CDR1 and CDR2 (germline): SGHTA, FQGNSA. The CDR3 length is 14 residues. In nucleotides, the CDR3 is TGTGCCAGCAGCTTATCTAAGGCGAACACTGAAGCTTTCTTT. It is translated as CASSLSKANTEAFF.

V is TRBV6-5 and J is TRBJ2-1, with 9 bases matching TRBD2. The CDR3 consists of 14 residues. Germline loops: CDR1 MNHEY, CDR2 SVGAGI. J gave up 6 bases and V 5 bases, and 5 bases lay outside the gene matches. The CDR3 region has the DNA TGTGCCAGCAGTCCCGTGCGGGGGGGCAATGAGCAGTTCTTC. It codes for CASSPVRGGNEQFF.

The gene calls are TRBV3-1 and TRBJ1-1; TRBD1 aligns across 7 bases. CDR1 and CDR2 from the germline V gene are LGHDT and YNNKEL (reference sequence). V lost 4 bases, J lost 0 bases, and 8 bases stayed unmatched. This CDR3 is built from 16 residues. The CDR3 reads CASSRRGQVLNTEAFF. CDR3 coding DNA: TGTGCCAGCAGCCGGAGAGGACAGGTCCTGAACACTGAAGCTTTCTTT. The full variable domain, its missing parts supplied by reference TRBV3-1 and TRBJ1-1, is DTAVSQTPKYLVTQMGNDKSIKCEQNLGHDTMYWYKQDSKKFLKIMFSYNNKELIINETVPNRFSPKSPDKAHLNLHINSLELGDSAVYFCASSRRGQVLNTEAFFGQGTRLTVV.

The chain recombines TRBV14 with TRBJ2-1; 7 bases agree with TRBD1. Germline V lookup: CDR1 SGHDN, CDR2 FVKESK. J gave up 7 bases and V 0 bases, and 6 bases lay outside the gene matches. This CDR3 has 15 residues. CDR3 in amino acids: CASSQDWGQMNEQFF. The CDR3 region has the DNA TGTGCCAGCAGCCAAGATTGGGGACAGATGAATGAGCAGTTCTTC.

This sequence joins TRBV19 and TRBJ2-6, with a weak D call TRBD1 (5 bases). CDR3 length: 15 residues. V dropped 4 bases and J dropped 2 bases, with 9 bases sitting between them. In germline, CDR1 is LNHDA, CDR2 SQIVND (reference sequence). The CDR3 nucleotides read TGTGCCAGTAGTACGACAGTGGCTGGGGCCAACGTCCTGACTTTC. Its translation: CASSTTVAGANVLTF. Variable domain in full (rest from reference TRBV19 and TRBJ2-6): DGGITQSPKYLFRKEGQNVTLSCEQNLNHDAMYWYRQDPGQGLRLIYYSQIVNDFQKGDIAEGYSVSREKKESFPLTVTSAQKNPTAFYLCASSTTVAGANVLTFGAGSRLTVL.

The chain carries TRBV19 and TRBJ2-7; 7 bases agree with TRBD2. This CDR3 spans 15 amino acids. Germline V CDR1 and CDR2: LNHDA, SQIVND (reference sequence). V lost 2 bases to trimming and J lost 3 bases; unmatched junction nucleotides: 7. CDR3 sequence reads: CASSILAGENYEQYF. Written as DNA, the CDR3 is TGTGCCAGTAGTATACTGGCGGGAGAAAACTACGAGCAGTACTTC.

The rearrangement links TRBV15 to TRBJ1-2; 9 positions match TRBD1. This CDR3 spans 14 amino acids. The V gene end was trimmed by 6 bases and the J gene end by 5 bases; junction bases not matched to a gene: 7. Per germline, CDR1 LNHNV and CDR2 YYDKDF (reference sequence). CDR3 nucleotides: TGTGCCACCAGGGGCCGGGACAGGGAGTATGGCTACACCTTC. It is translated as CATRGRDREYGYTF.

The chain links TRBV19 to TRBJ2-3, with a tentative D call TRBD1 (6 bases). Looked up from germline, CDR1 is LNHDA and CDR2 is SQIVND (reference sequence). There are 14 residues in the CDR3. V was shortened by 6 bases and J by 3 bases, with 13 bases between the two germline ends. The CDR3 DNA follows: TGTGCCAGTAGGCAAGCACAGGGAACAGATACGCAGTATTTT. Translating gives CASRQAQGTDTQYF.

This chain connects TRBV7-2 to TRBJ2-7; D is undetermined. This CDR3 has 14 amino acids. Trimming took 2 bases from V and 0 from J, leaving 8 bases between them. Germline CDR1 and CDR2: SGHTA and FQGNSA. DNA for the CDR3: TGTGCCAGCAGCTTATTTCCAGACTCCTACGAGCAGTACTTC. This encodes CASSLFPDSYEQYF.

The chain has TRBV7-2 and TRBJ2-6, with TRBD1 matching over 7 bases. The germline V gene has CDR1 SGHTA and CDR2 FQGNSA. V dropped 1 base and J dropped 2; count of bases not matched to a gene: 5. There are 17 residues in the CDR3. The CDR3 reads CASSLEPRGPGANVLTF. The CDR3 DNA is TGTGCCAGCAGCTTAGAACCTAGGGGGCCTGGGGCCAACGTCCTGACTTTC. Variable domain in full (rest from reference TRBV7-2 and TRBJ2-6): GAGVSQSPSNKVTEKGKDVELRCDPISGHTALYWYRQSLGQGLEFLIYFQGNSAPDKSGLPSDRFSAERTGGSVSTLTIQRTQQEDSAVYLCASSLEPRGPGANVLTFGAGSRLTVL.

The V call is TRBV7-8, the J call TRBJ1-2; no firm D call. CDR3 size: 13 residues. The V end was cut by 5 bases, the J end by 8 bases, with 15 bases between. Germline V gene lookup returns CDR1 SGHVS and CDR2 FQNEAQ. CDR3 in DNA: TGTGCCAGCAGCCGAACCGTGATGGGGGGCTACACCTTC. It encodes CASSRTVMGGYTF.

The chain is built from TRBV3-1 and TRBJ2-2, with TRBD1 identical over 8 bases. Germline trimming cut 0 bases from V and 9 bases from J; bases unmatched to any gene: 6. Germline V gene lookup returns CDR1 LGHDT and CDR2 YNNKEL (reference sequence). The CDR3 consists of 15 residues. CDR3: CASSQDRTGYRELFF. DNA of the CDR3: TGTGCCAGCAGCCAAGATAGGACAGGGTACCGGGAGCTGTTTTTT.

The rearrangement joins TRBV6-2 or TRBV6-3 to TRBJ1-1; 8 bases align to TRBD1. This CDR3 is built from 13 residues. Germline V CDR1 and CDR2: MNHEY, SVGEGT. V trimming: 8 bases; J trimming: 7 bases; junction bases outside the gene matches: 9. The CDR3 nucleotides are TGTGCCAGCTCTGACAGGGGATATGTTGAAGCTTTCTTT. As protein: CASSDRGYVEAFF.